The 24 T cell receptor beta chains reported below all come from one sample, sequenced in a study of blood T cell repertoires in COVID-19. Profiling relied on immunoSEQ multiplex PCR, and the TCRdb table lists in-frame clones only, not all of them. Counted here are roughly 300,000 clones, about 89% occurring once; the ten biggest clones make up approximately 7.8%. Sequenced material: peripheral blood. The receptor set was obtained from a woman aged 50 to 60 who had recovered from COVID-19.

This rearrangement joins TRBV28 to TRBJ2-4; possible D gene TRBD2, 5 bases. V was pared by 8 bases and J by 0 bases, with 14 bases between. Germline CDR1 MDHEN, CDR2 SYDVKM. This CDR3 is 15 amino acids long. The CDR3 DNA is TGTGCCAGCGGAAGCGGTGGTCTAGCCAAAAACATTCAGTACTTC. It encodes CASGSGGLAKNIQYF.

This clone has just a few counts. The CDR3 protein is CASRTGGENTEAFF. CDR3 DNA: TGTGCCAGCCGAACAGGGGGCGAGAACACTGAAGCTTTCTTT. The rearrangement joins TRBV5-4 to TRBJ1-1; 9 bases are shared with TRBD1. This CDR3 comprises 14 residues. After removal of 7 bases from V and 1 base from J, the junction contained 5 bases not matched to a gene. In germline, CDR1 is SGHNT, CDR2 YYREEE (reference sequence).

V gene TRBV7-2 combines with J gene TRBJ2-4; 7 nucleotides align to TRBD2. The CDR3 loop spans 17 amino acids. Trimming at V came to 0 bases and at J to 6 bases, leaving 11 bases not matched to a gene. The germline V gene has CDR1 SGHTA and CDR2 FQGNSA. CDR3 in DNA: TGTGCCAGCAGCTTAGCGTTTGCGGGAGAAGGGAGAAACATTCAGTACTTC. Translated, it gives CASSLAFAGEGRNIQYF.

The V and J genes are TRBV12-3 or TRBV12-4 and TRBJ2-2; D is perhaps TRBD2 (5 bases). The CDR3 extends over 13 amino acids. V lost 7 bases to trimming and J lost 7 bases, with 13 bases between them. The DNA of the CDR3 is TGTGCCAGCACCACTTTGGGAGTCGGGGAGCTGTTTTTT. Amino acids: CASTTLGVGELFF.

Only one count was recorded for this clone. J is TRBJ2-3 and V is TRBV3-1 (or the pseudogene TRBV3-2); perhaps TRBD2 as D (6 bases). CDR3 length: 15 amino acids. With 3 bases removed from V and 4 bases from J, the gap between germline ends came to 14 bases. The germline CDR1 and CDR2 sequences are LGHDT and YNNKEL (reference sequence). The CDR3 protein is CASSQIAGTADTQYF. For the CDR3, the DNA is TGTGCCAGCAGCCAGATTGCGGGGACGGCAGATACGCAGTATTTT.

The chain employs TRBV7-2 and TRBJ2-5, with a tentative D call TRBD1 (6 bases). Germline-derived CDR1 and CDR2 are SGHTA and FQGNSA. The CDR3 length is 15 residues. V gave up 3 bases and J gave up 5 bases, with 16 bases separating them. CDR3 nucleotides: TGTGCCAGCAGCTTGGCCCTACAGGGCGCGGAGACCCAGTACTTC. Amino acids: CASSLALQGAETQYF.

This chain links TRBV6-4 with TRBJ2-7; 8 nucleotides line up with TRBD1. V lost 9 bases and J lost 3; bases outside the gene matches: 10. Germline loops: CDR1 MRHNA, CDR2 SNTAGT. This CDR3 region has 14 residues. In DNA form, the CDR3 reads TGTGCCAGTCCCCGGGACAGGCTAATCTACGAGCAGTACTTC. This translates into CASPRDRLIYEQYF.

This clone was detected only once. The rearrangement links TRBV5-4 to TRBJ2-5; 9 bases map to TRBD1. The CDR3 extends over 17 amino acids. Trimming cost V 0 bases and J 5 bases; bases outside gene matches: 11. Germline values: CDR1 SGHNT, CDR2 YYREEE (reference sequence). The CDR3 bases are TGTGCCAGCAGCTTGGGGGGTTCACAGGGGGCCCGGGAGACCCAGTACTTC. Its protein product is CASSLGGSQGARETQYF.

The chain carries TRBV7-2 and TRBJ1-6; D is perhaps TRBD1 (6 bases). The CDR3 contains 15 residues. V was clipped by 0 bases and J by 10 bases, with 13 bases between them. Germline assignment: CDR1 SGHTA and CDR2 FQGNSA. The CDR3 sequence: CASSLAVRGWSPLHF. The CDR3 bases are TGTGCCAGCAGCTTAGCGGTCAGGGGATGGTCACCCCTCCACTTT.

The CDR3 loop is CASSPPPGSRPNYGYTF. DNA of the CDR3: TGTGCCAGCTCACCACCCCCCGGGAGCAGGCCTAACTATGGCTACACCTTC. The chain joins TRBV18 to TRBJ1-2; D remains unclear. The V gene's germline CDR1 is KGHSH and CDR2 LQKENI. This CDR3 spans 17 amino acids. V shed 0 bases and J shed 0 bases, with 14 bases lying between them.

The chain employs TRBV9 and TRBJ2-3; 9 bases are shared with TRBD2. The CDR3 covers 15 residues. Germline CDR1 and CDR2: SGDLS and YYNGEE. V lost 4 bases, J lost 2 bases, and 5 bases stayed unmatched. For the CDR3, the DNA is TGTGCCAGCAGCCCCGTAGCGGGGGCCACAGATACGCAGTATTTT. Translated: CASSPVAGATDTQYF.

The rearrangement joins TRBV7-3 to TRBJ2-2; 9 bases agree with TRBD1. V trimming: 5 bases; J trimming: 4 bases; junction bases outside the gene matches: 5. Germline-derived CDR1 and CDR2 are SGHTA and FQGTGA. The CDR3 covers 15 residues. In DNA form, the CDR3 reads TGTGCCAGCAGCCCGGACAGGGGAACCACCGGGGAGCTGTTTTTT. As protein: CASSPDRGTTGELFF.

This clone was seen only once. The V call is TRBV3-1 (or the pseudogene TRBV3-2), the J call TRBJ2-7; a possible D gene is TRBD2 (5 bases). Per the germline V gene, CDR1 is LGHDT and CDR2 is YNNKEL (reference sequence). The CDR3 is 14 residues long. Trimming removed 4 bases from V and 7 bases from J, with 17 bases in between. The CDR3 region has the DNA TGTGCCAGCAGCCGAGACCCGGTTGAGGGAGAGCAGTACTTC. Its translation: CASSRDPVEGEQYF.

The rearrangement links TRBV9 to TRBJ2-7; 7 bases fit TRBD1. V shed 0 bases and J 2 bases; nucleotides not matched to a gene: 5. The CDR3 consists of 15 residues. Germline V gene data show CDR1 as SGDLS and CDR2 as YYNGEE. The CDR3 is CASSVAGRGTYEQYF. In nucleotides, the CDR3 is TGTGCCAGCAGCGTAGCGGGCAGGGGGACCTACGAGCAGTACTTC.

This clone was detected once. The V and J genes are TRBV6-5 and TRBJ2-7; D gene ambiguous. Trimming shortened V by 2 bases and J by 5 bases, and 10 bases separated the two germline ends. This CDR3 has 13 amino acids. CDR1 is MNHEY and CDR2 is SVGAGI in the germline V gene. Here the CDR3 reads CASSYAWANEQYF. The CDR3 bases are TGTGCCAGCAGTTACGCCTGGGCGAACGAGCAGTACTTC.

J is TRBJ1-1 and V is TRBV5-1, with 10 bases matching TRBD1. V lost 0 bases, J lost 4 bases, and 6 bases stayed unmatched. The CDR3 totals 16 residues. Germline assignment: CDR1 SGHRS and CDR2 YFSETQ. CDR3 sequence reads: CASSLGTTGGGTEAFF. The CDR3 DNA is TGCGCCAGCAGCTTGGGAACGACAGGGGGCGGCACTGAAGCTTTCTTT.

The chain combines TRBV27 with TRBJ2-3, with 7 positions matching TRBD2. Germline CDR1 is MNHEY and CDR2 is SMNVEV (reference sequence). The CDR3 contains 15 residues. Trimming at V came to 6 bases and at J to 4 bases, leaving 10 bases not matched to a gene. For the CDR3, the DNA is TGTGCCAGCAGCAAAGCGGGGCAAGGGCCAGATACGCAGTATTTT. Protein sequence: CASSKAGQGPDTQYF.

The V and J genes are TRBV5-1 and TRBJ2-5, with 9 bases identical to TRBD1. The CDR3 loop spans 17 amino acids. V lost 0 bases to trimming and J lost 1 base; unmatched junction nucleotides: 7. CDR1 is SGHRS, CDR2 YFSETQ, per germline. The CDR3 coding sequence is TGCGCCAGCAGCTTGGTTGGGACAGGGTTTGTCCAAGAGACCCAGTACTTC. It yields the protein CASSLVGTGFVQETQYF.

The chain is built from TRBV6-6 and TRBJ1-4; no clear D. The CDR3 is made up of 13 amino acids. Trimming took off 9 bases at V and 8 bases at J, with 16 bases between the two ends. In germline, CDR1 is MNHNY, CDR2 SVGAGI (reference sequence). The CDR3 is CASHVWVREKLFF. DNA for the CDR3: TGTGCCAGTCACGTCTGGGTGCGGGAAAAACTGTTTTTT.

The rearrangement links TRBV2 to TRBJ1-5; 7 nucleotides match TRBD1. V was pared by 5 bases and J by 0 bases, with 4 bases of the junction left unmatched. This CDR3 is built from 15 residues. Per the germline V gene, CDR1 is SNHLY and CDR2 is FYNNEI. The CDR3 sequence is CASSTDRDSNQPQHF. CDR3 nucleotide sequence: TGTGCCAGCAGTACCGACAGGGATAGCAATCAGCCCCAGCATTTT.

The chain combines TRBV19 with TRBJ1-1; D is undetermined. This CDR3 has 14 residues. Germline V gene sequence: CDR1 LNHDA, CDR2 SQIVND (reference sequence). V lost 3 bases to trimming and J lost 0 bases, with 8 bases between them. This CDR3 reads CASSIAVMNTEAFF. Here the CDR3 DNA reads TGTGCCAGTAGTATCGCGGTAATGAACACTGAAGCTTTCTTT.

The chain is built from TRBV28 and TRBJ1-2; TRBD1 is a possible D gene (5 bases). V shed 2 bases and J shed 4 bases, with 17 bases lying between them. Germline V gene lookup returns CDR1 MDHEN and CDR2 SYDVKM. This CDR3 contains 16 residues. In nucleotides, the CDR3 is TGTGCCAGCAGTTTAGCACTCGTGGGGCGTGCCTATGGCTACACCTTC. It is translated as CASSLALVGRAYGYTF.

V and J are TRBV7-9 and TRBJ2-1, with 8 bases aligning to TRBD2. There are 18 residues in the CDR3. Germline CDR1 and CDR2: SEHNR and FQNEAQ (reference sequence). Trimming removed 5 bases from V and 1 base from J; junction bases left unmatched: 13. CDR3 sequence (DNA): TGTGCCAGCAGCCAAACGGAGGCGGGAGGCCCTTCCTACAATGAGCAGTTCTTC. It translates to CASSQTEAGGPSYNEQFF.

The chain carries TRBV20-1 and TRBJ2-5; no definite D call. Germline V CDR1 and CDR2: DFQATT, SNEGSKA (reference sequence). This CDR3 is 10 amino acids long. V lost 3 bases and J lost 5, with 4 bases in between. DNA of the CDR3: TGCAGTGCTAGGGGCGAGACCCAGTACTTC. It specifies CSARGETQYF.